This T cell receptor beta chain appears in the sequencing data of a study of blood T cell repertoires in COVID-19. The CDR3 runs 17 residues. Trimming removed 0 bases from V and 2 bases from J; junction bases left unmatched: 6. CDR1 and CDR2 (germline): LGHNA, YNFKEQ. This clone occurred a few times. Profiling relied on immunoSEQ multiplex PCR, and the TCRdb table lists in-frame clones only, not all of them. Among some 450,000 clones listed, 85% to 90% were seen once. The chain combines TRBV4-2 with TRBJ2-7; 11 nucleotides line up with TRBD2. The origin of this receptor is a man younger than 30 with COVID-19, enrolled during active disease. Sample: peripheral blood. CDR3 nucleotides: TGTGCCAGCAGCCAAGAAAGCCTAGCGGGAGGACCCTACGAGCAGTACTTC. Its protein product is CASSQESLAGGPYEQYF.